One and the same sample provided the 7 T cell receptor beta chains below, sequenced in a study of blood T cell repertoires in COVID-19. The repertoire was sequenced with immunoSEQ multiplex PCR; TCRdb's copy has only in-frame clones and lacks some. The table has some 410,000 clones, over 75% seen once. Sample: PBMCs or T cells enriched from blood (not recorded which). Source of these receptors: a woman aged 25-40 years with acute COVID-19.

The chain combines TRBV2 with TRBJ2-3, with D maybe TRBD2 (5 bases). Germline CDR1 reads SNHLY; CDR2 reads FYNNEI. The CDR3 spans 13 residues. V lost 6 bases and J 0 bases, leaving 7 bases between the germline ends. The CDR3 spells CASSGDSTDTQYF. CDR3 nucleotide sequence: TGTGCCAGCAGCGGGGATAGCACAGATACGCAGTATTTT.

The chain couples TRBV27 to TRBJ1-1, with 7 positions matching TRBD1. The CDR3 contains 14 residues. Losses at the gene ends were 6 bases for V and 5 bases for J; bases not matched to a gene: 9. Germline values: CDR1 MNHEY, CDR2 SMNVEV (reference sequence). This chain's CDR3 is CASSRLGGITEAFF. CDR3 DNA: TGTGCCAGCAGCAGATTAGGGGGCATTACTGAAGCTTTCTTT.

In regard to this clone: This CDR3 is also generated by other DNA sequences in the sample. The gene calls are TRBV6-5 and TRBJ1-1; D gene unclear. The CDR3 covers 13 residues. Trimming took off 2 bases at V and 6 bases at J, with 10 bases between the two ends. CDR1 is MNHEY, CDR2 SVGAGI, per germline. The CDR3 sequence: CASSYRGGAEAFF. DNA of the CDR3: TGTGCCAGCAGTTACCGGGGAGGCGCTGAAGCTTTCTTT.

The chain is built from TRBV7-2 and TRBJ1-6, with D perhaps matching TRBD1 (6 bases). This CDR3 comprises 15 residues. V was trimmed by 2 bases and J by 9 bases, leaving 14 bases between them. Germline-derived CDR1 and CDR2 are SGHTA and FQGNSA. Here the CDR3 DNA reads TGTGCCAGCAGCTTAAGGCGGCAGGGGAGTTCACCCCTCCACTTT. It codes for CASSLRRQGSSPLHF.

A few counts support this clone. The chain recombines TRBV29-1 with TRBJ2-7, with D perhaps TRBD1 (6 bases). The CDR3 contains 13 residues. Deletions cut 3 bases from V and 6 bases from J, with 15 bases between. Per germline, CDR1 SQVTM and CDR2 ANQGSEA. Here the CDR3 DNA reads TGCAGCGTTGAGTTCGGGACATTCGGCGAGCAGTACTTC. Translated, it gives CSVEFGTFGEQYF.

The chain employs TRBV27 and TRBJ1-1; TRBD1 matches 9 bases. J was trimmed by 4 bases and V by 5 bases; bases with no gene match: 11. Germline loops: CDR1 MNHEY, CDR2 SMNVEV (reference sequence). CDR3 length: 16 amino acids. The CDR3, as DNA: TGTGCCAGCAGTACCCTGACCCGGGACAGGGCCACTGAAGCTTTCTTT. Translation: CASSTLTRDRATEAFF.

This clone occurred a few times. V and J are TRBV5-5 and TRBJ1-5; D possibly corresponds to TRBD1 (5 bases). CDR1 is SGHKS, CDR2 YYEKEE, per germline (reference sequence). V lost 4 bases and J lost 6, with 17 bases in between. This CDR3 has 15 amino acids. CDR3 region: CASSPDTAGGQPQHF. DNA for the CDR3: TGTGCCAGCAGCCCTGACACGGCCGGGGGTCAGCCCCAGCATTTT.